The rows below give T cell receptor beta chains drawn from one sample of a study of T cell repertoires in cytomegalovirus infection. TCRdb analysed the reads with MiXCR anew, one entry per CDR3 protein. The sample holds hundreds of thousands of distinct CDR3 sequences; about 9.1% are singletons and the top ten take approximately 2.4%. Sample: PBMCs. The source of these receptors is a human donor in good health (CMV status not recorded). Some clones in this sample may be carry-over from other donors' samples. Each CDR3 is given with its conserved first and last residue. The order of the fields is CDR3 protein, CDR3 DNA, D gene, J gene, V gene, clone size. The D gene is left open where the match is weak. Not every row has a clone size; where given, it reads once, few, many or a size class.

cdr3_aa: CASSGRDRGHYEQYF
cdr3_nt: TGTGCCAGCAGCGGGAGGGACAGGGGGCACTACGAGCAGTACTTC
d_call: TRBD1
j_call: TRBJ2-7
v_call: TRBV2
clone_size: NA

cdr3_aa: CASSGTSGGAGTQYF
cdr3_nt: TGTGCCAGCAGCGGGACTAGCGGGGGCGCCGGTACGCAGTATTTT
d_call: TRBD2
j_call: TRBJ2-3
v_call: TRBV7-2
clone_size: many

cdr3_aa: CASSARETYNEQFF
cdr3_nt: TGTGCCAGCAGCGCCAGGGAAACCTACAATGAGCAGTTCTTC
d_call: NA
j_call: TRBJ2-1
v_call: TRBV5-5
clone_size: many

cdr3_aa: CASSGGQIANTGELFF
cdr3_nt: TGTGCCAGCAGCGGAGGCCAAATCGCGAACACCGGGGAGCTGTTTTTT
d_call: NA
j_call: TRBJ2-2
v_call: TRBV9
clone_size: NA

cdr3_aa: CASSLAGDPTGELFF
cdr3_nt: TGCGCCAGCAGCTTGGCCGGTGATCCCACCGGGGAGCTGTTTTTT
d_call: NA
j_call: TRBJ2-2
v_call: TRBV5-1
clone_size: many

cdr3_aa: CASSSEVGAEAFF
cdr3_nt: TGTGCCAGCAGCTCCGAGGTGGGTGCTGAAGCTTTCTTT
d_call: NA
j_call: TRBJ1-1
v_call: TRBV7-6
clone_size: few

cdr3_aa: CASSATATLTFTGELFF
cdr3_nt: TGTGCCAGCAGCGCGACAGCCACTCTTACCTTCACCGGGGAGCTGTTTTTT
d_call: NA
j_call: TRBJ2-2
v_call: TRBV7-2
clone_size: few

cdr3_aa: CASSLFIRDTEAFF
cdr3_nt: TGTGCCAGCAGCTTGTTCATCAGGGACACTGAAGCTTTCTTT
d_call: NA
j_call: TRBJ1-1
v_call: TRBV5-5
clone_size: NA

cdr3_aa: CGSRGVNTEAFF
cdr3_nt: TGCGGTTCAAGGGGGGTCAACACTGAAGCTTTCTTT
d_call: NA
j_call: TRBJ1-1
v_call: TRBV29-1
clone_size: few

cdr3_aa: CSVELGRENYEQYF
cdr3_nt: TGCAGCGTTGAATTGGGCAGGGAAAACTACGAGCAGTACTTC
d_call: NA
j_call: TRBJ2-7
v_call: TRBV29-1
clone_size: few

cdr3_aa: CASSPGLTTSTDTQYF
cdr3_nt: TGTGCCAGCAGTCCAGGACTGACTACTAGCACAGATACGCAGTATTTT
d_call: NA
j_call: TRBJ2-3
v_call: TRBV28
clone_size: many

cdr3_aa: CASITVSTEAFF
cdr3_nt: TGTGCCAGCATTACAGTATCTACTGAAGCTTTCTTT
d_call: NA
j_call: TRBJ1-1
v_call: TRBV7-9
clone_size: many

cdr3_aa: CSARVQDTQYF
cdr3_nt: TGCAGTGCTAGAGTACAAGATACGCAGTATTTT
d_call: NA
j_call: TRBJ2-3
v_call: TRBV20-1
clone_size: NA

cdr3_aa: CASTPTMNTGELFF
cdr3_nt: TGTGCCAGCACCCCGACAATGAACACCGGGGAGCTGTTTTTT
d_call: NA
j_call: TRBJ2-2
v_call: TRBV5-4
clone_size: NA

cdr3_aa: CASSQLAGGHSTDTQYF
cdr3_nt: TGCGCCAGCAGTCAACTAGCGGGGGGGCATTCAACAGATACGCAGTATTTT
d_call: TRBD2
j_call: TRBJ2-3
v_call: TRBV23-1
clone_size: many

cdr3_aa: CASSLIVGGQPQHF
cdr3_nt: TGTGCCAGCAGTTTAATCGTGGGAGGTCAGCCCCAGCATTTT
d_call: NA
j_call: TRBJ1-5
v_call: TRBV28
clone_size: NA

cdr3_aa: CASSLVSGGAGELFF
cdr3_nt: TGTGCCAGCAGCTTAGTATCGGGGGGGGCCGGGGAGCTGTTTTTT
d_call: TRBD2
j_call: TRBJ2-2
v_call: TRBV7-8
clone_size: NA

cdr3_aa: CASTPPRGAGTEAFF
cdr3_nt: TGTGCCAGCACCCCCCCCCGGGGAGCTGGCACTGAAGCTTTCTTT
d_call: NA
j_call: TRBJ1-1
v_call: TRBV28
clone_size: many

cdr3_aa: CASNAGGSTDTQYF
cdr3_nt: TGTGCCAGCAACGCGGGGGGCAGCACAGATACGCAGTATTTT
d_call: TRBD2
j_call: TRBJ2-3
v_call: TRBV28
clone_size: many

cdr3_aa: CASRIRTGKLNYGYTF
cdr3_nt: TGTGCCAGCAGAATACGGACGGGAAAATTGAACTATGGCTACACCTTC
d_call: NA
j_call: TRBJ1-2
v_call: TRBV6-2/TRBV6-3
clone_size: NA

cdr3_aa: CASSRQGVEPQHF
cdr3_nt: TGCGCCAGCAGCCGACAGGGCGTTGAGCCCCAGCATTTT
d_call: TRBD1
j_call: TRBJ1-5
v_call: TRBV23-1
clone_size: many

cdr3_aa: CASSLRTSNIQYF
cdr3_nt: TGTGCCAGCAGCTTACGGACTTCAAACATTCAGTACTTC
d_call: NA
j_call: TRBJ2-4
v_call: TRBV13
clone_size: NA

cdr3_aa: CSAPGQGGADTQYF
cdr3_nt: TGCAGTGCCCCGGGACAGGGGGGTGCAGATACGCAGTATTTT
d_call: TRBD1
j_call: TRBJ2-3
v_call: TRBV20-1
clone_size: many

cdr3_aa: CASNPGQLYGYTF
cdr3_nt: TGTGCCAGCAATCCGGGACAGCTTTATGGCTACACCTTC
d_call: TRBD1
j_call: TRBJ1-2
v_call: TRBV12-3/TRBV12-4
clone_size: many

cdr3_aa: CASIGRQANTEAFF
cdr3_nt: TGTGCCAGCATAGGGCGGCAGGCGAACACTGAAGCTTTCTTT
d_call: NA
j_call: TRBJ1-1
v_call: TRBV25-1
clone_size: many

cdr3_aa: CASSSTGAGLYNEQFF
cdr3_nt: TGTGCCAGCAGTTCGACAGGGGCTGGTCTTTACAATGAGCAGTTCTTC
d_call: TRBD1
j_call: TRBJ2-1
v_call: TRBV28
clone_size: many

cdr3_aa: CASSFRLAGVLNEQFF
cdr3_nt: TGTGCCAGCAGCTTCCGACTAGCGGGGGTGCTCAATGAGCAGTTCTTC
d_call: TRBD2
j_call: TRBJ2-1
v_call: TRBV7-8
clone_size: many

cdr3_aa: CASDDRDQPQHF
cdr3_nt: TGTGCCAGCGACGACAGGGACCAGCCCCAGCATTTT
d_call: TRBD1
j_call: TRBJ1-5
v_call: TRBV6-2/TRBV6-3
clone_size: few

cdr3_aa: CASSLGDARSGANVLTF
cdr3_nt: TGTGCCAGCAGCTTAGGAGACGCCCGCTCTGGGGCCAACGTCCTGACTTTC
d_call: NA
j_call: TRBJ2-6
v_call: TRBV7-2
clone_size: many

cdr3_aa: CASSDRNQPQHF
cdr3_nt: TGTGCCAGCAGTGACCGCAATCAGCCCCAGCATTTT
d_call: NA
j_call: TRBJ1-5
v_call: TRBV6-1
clone_size: many

cdr3_aa: CASSEAKAALYTDTQYF
cdr3_nt: TGCGCCAGCAGTGAGGCTAAGGCAGCGTTGTACACAGATACGCAGTATTTT
d_call: NA
j_call: TRBJ2-3
v_call: TRBV10-1
clone_size: few

cdr3_aa: CASSPTGAVNTEAFF
cdr3_nt: TGTGCCAGCAGTCCGACAGGGGCGGTGAACACTGAAGCTTTCTTT
d_call: TRBD1
j_call: TRBJ1-1
v_call: TRBV7-9
clone_size: many

cdr3_aa: CASSIGGGFFNTGELFF
cdr3_nt: TGTGCCAGTTCAATCGGCGGGGGTTTTTTTAACACCGGGGAGCTGTTTTTT
d_call: TRBD2
j_call: TRBJ2-2
v_call: TRBV28
clone_size: many

cdr3_aa: CSVAEHLAPQFF
cdr3_nt: TGCAGCGTTGCCGAGCACCTCGCCCCCCAGTTCTTC
d_call: NA
j_call: TRBJ2-1
v_call: TRBV29-1
clone_size: NA

cdr3_aa: CASSADTDTQYF
cdr3_nt: TGTGCCAGCAGTGCGGACACAGATACGCAGTATTTT
d_call: NA
j_call: TRBJ2-3
v_call: TRBV2
clone_size: NA

cdr3_aa: CASSPGGSTDNEQFF
cdr3_nt: TGTGCCAGCAGCCCGGGGGGCTCGACTGACAATGAGCAGTTCTTC
d_call: NA
j_call: TRBJ2-1
v_call: TRBV7-2
clone_size: many

cdr3_aa: CASRSIRGRDVADTQYF
cdr3_nt: TGTGCCAGCAGATCAATCAGGGGGCGCGATGTCGCAGATACGCAGTATTTT
d_call: TRBD1
j_call: TRBJ2-3
v_call: TRBV7-2
clone_size: many